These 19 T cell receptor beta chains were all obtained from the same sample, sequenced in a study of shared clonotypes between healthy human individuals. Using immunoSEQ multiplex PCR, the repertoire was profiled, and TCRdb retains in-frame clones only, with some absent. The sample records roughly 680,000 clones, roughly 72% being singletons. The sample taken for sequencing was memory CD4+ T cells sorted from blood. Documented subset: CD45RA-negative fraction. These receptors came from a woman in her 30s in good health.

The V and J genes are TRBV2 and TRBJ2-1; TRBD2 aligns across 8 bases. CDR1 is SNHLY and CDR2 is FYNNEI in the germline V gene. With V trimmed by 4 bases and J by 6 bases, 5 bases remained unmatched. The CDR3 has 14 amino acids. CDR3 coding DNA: TGTGCCAGCAGTGCCGGGACTAGGTTCAATGAGCAGTTCTTC. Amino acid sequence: CASSAGTRFNEQFF.

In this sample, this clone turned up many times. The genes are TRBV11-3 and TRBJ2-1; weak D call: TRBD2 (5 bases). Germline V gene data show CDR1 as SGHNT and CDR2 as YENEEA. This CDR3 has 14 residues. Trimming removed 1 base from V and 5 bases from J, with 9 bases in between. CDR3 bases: TGTGCCAGCAGCTTAGGCGGGTATAACAATGAGCAGTTCTTC. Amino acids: CASSLGGYNNEQFF.

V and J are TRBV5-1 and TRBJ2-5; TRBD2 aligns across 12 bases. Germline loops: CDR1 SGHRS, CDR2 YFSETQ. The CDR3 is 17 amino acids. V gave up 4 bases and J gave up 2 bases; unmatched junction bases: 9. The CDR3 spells CASSLSRTSGKQETQYF. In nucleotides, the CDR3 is TGCGCCAGCAGCCTATCCCGGACTAGCGGGAAGCAAGAGACCCAGTACTTC.

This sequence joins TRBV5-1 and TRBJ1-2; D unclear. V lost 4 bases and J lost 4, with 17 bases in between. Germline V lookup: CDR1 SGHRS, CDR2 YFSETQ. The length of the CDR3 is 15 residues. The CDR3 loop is CASSAGGAPTYGYTF. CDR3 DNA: TGCGCCAGCAGCGCGGGAGGCGCACCGACCTATGGCTACACCTTC. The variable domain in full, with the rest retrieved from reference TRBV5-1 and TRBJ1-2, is KAGVTQTPRYLIKTRGQQVTLSCSPISGHRSVSWYQQTPGQGLQFLFEYFSETQRNKGNFPGRFSGRQFSNSRSEMNVSTLELGDSALYLCASSAGGAPTYGYTFGSGTRLTVV.

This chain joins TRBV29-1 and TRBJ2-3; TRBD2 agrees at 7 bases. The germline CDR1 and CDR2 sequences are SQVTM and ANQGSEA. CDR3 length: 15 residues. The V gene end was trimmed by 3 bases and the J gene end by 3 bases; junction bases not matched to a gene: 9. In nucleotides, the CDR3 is TGCAGCGTTGAGGGCGGGAGAGGTCGGACAGATACGCAGTATTTT. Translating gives CSVEGGRGRTDTQYF.

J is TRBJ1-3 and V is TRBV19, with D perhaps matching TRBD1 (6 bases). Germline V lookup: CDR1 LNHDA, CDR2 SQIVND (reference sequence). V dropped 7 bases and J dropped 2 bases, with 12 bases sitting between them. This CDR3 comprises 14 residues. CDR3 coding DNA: TGTGCCAGTAATCGAGGGGGACCTGGAAACACCATATATTTT. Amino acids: CASNRGGPGNTIYF.

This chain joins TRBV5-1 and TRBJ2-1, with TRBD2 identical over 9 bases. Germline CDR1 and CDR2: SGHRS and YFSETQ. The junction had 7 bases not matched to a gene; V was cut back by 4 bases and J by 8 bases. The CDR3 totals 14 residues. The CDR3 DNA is TGCGCCAGCAGCGGAATAGCGGGAGCCGATGAGCAGTTCTTC. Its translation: CASSGIAGADEQFF.

The CDR3 spells CATSRESWNTIYF. In DNA, the CDR3 is TGTGCCACCAGCAGAGAATCATGGAACACCATATATTTT. J is TRBJ1-3 and V is TRBV15; D gene unclear. The CDR3 spans 13 residues. Germline V CDR1 and CDR2: LNHNV, YYDKDF (reference sequence). Trimming stripped 0 bases from V and 7 bases from J, with 7 bases between.

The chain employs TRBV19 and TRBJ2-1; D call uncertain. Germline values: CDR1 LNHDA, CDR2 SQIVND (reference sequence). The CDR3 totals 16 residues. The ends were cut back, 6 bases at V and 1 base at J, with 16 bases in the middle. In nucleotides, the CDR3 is TGTGCCAGTAGGACGAATTTAGGTGGGTCCTACAATGAGCAGTTCTTC. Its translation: CASRTNLGGSYNEQFF. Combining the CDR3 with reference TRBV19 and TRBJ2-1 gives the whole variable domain DGGITQSPKYLFRKEGQNVTLSCEQNLNHDAMYWYRQDPGQGLRLIYYSQIVNDFQKGDIAEGYSVSREKKESFPLTVTSAQKNPTAFYLCASRTNLGGSYNEQFFGPGTRLTVL.

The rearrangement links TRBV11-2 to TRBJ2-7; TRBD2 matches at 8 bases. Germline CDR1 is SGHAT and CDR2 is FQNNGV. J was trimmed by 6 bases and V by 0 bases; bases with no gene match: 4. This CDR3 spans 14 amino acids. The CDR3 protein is CASSLDQRESEQYF. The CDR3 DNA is TGTGCCAGCAGCTTAGATCAGCGGGAGTCCGAGCAGTACTTC.

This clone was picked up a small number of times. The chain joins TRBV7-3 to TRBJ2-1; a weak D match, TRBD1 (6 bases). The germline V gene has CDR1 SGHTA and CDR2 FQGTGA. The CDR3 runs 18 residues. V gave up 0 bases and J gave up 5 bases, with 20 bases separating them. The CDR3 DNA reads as TGTGCCAGCAGCTTAACAGGTTTGGGGGCTGCCTCGGACAATGAGCAGTTCTTC. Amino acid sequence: CASSLTGLGAASDNEQFF.

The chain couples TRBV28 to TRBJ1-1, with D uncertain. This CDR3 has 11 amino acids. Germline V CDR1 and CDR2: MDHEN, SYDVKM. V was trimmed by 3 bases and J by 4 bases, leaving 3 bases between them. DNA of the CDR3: TGTGCCAGCAGTTTTCCCACTGAAGCTTTCTTT. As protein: CASSFPTEAFF. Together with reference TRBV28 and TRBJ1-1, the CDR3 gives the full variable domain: DVKVTQSSRYLVKRTGEKVFLECVQDMDHENMFWYRQDPGLGLRLIYFSYDVKMKEKGDIPEGYSVSREKKERFSLILESASTNQTSMYLCASSFPTEAFFGQGTRLTVV.

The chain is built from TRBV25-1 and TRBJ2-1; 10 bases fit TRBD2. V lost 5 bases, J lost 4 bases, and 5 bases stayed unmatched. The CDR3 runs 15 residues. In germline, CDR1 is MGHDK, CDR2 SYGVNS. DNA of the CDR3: TGTGCCAGCAGTTTTACTAGCGGGATTTACAATGAGCAGTTCTTC. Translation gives CASSFTSGIYNEQFF.

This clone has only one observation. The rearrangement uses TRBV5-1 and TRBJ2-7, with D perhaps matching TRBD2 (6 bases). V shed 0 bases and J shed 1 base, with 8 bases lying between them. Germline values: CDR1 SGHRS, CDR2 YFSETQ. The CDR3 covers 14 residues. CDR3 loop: CASSLEGLSYEQYF. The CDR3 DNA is TGCGCCAGCAGCTTGGAGGGACTTTCCTACGAGCAGTACTTC.

In DNA form, the CDR3 reads TGCGCCAGCAGGAGGAGAGGGGAGGCTTTCTTCGACAATGAGCAGTTCTTC. Protein: CASRRRGEAFFDNEQFF. This chain uses TRBV5-1 with TRBJ2-1; D perhaps matches TRBD2 (6 bases). The CDR3 runs to 17 residues. Germline-derived CDR1 and CDR2 are SGHRS and YFSETQ. V lost 5 bases, J lost 5 bases, and 23 bases lay in between.

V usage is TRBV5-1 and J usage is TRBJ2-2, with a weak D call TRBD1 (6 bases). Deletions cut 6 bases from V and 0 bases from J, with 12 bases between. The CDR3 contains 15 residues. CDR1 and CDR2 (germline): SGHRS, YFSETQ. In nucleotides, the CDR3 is TGCGCCAGCACGGCAGGGGTCGCGAACACCGGGGAGCTGTTTTTT. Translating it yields CASTAGVANTGELFF.

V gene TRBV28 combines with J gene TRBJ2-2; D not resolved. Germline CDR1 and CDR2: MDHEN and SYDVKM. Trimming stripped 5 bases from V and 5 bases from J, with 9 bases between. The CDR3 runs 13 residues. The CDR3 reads CASSQLLTGELFF. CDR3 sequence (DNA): TGTGCCAGCAGTCAACTCCTTACCGGGGAGCTGTTTTTT.

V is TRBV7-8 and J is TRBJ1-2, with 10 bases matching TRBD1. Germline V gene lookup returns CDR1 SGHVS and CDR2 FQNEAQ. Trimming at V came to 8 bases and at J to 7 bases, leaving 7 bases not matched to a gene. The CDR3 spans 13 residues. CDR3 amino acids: CASLDRGFGGYTF. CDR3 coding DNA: TGTGCCAGCCTGGACAGGGGGTTTGGTGGCTACACCTTC.

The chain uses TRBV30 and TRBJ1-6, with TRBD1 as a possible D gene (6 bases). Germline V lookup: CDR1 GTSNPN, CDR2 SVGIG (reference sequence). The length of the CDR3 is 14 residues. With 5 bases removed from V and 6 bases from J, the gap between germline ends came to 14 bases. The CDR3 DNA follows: TGTGCCTGGCAAACAGGGTTACTTAATTCACCCCTCCACTTT. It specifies CAWQTGLLNSPLHF.